This T cell receptor beta chain was documented in a study of control samples from healthy donors and cancer patients. Repertoires were generated with immunoSEQ multiplex PCR, while TCRdb's copy carries only in-frame clones and drops some. In the table there are about 140,000 clones, around 85% of which are singletons. This CDR3 has 14 amino acids. V was shortened by 4 bases and J by 2 bases, with 14 bases between the two germline ends. The germline V gene has CDR1 SQVTM and CDR2 ANQGSEA. The specimen sequenced was blood. The gene calls are TRBV29-1 and TRBJ1-1; D remains ambiguous. The TCR was taken from a woman aged 25 to 45 in good health. The CDR3 sequence: CSVVRRGPNTEAFF. The CDR3 region has the DNA TGCAGCGTTGTGAGACGAGGGCCAAACACTGAAGCTTTCTTT.